This T cell receptor (beta chain) was observed in a study of radiotherapy plus CTLA-4 blockade in lung cancer. The method was immunoSEQ multiplex PCR; TCRdb's version includes in-frame clones alone and lacks a portion of them. The profile shows about 45,000 clones, 70% to 80% of them singletons. This clonotype originated in a human donor with non-small cell lung cancer who had stable disease on radiotherapy plus ipilimumab. The input for sequencing was peripheral blood, taken from a patient treated with radiotherapy plus ipilimumab.

Here the CDR3 DNA reads TGTGCCAGCAGCCTTGAAAGCTATGGCTACACCTTC. Protein: CASSLESYGYTF. The rearrangement uses TRBV7-9 and TRBJ1-2; D remains unclear. This CDR3 has 12 amino acids. Trimming stripped 5 bases from V and 4 bases from J, with 8 bases between. Per germline, CDR1 SEHNR and CDR2 FQNEAQ (reference sequence).